This TCR beta chain originates from a study of T cell responses to AZD1222 COVID-19 vaccine. General observations from the study: Two doses of AZD1222 preceded a rise in Spike-specific TCR breadth and depth. Donors in the cohort were predominantly white British and more often female, and clonal diversity was possibly underestimated. Spike-wide vaccine-associated CD4 TCRs dominated at 160-218 and 743-854.

Sequencing was performed with immunoSEQ multiplex PCR; in TCRdb, only in-frame clones are kept and a portion is missing. The sample gives about 94,000 clones, roughly 90% of which show up once; roughly 13% is in the top ten. Turning to this clone: Antigen unknown.

Trimming took off 3 bases at V and 0 bases at J, with 14 bases between the two ends. Germline V lookup: CDR1 MNHEY, CDR2 SMNVEV (reference sequence). The length of the CDR3 is 16 residues. Sequenced here: peripheral blood, sampled on day 0 of AZD1222 vaccination. The genes are TRBV27 and TRBJ1-1; D gene unclear. The sequence was obtained from an adult in good health. The CDR3 is CASSFLSISLNTEAFF. The CDR3 nucleotides read TGTGCCAGCAGTTTCTTATCTATAAGCCTGAACACTGAAGCTTTCTTT.